What follows are 10 T cell receptor beta chains derived from one specimen sequenced in a study of OX40 agonist ivuxolimab in advanced cancers. Profiling relied on immunoSEQ multiplex PCR, and the TCRdb table lists in-frame clones only, not all of them. This table holds about 77,000 clones, roughly 89% found once. The sequenced sample was CD4+ or CD8+ T cells sorted from blood, obtained in a trial of the OX40 agonist ivuxolimab. These receptors all come from an adult with an advanced solid tumor such as melanoma, head and neck, liver or kidney cancer.

DNA for the CDR3: TGCGCCAGCAGCTTGGTCGGGGTGTCGAACACTGAAGCTTTCTTT. As protein: CASSLVGVSNTEAFF. The J gene is TRBJ1-1, the V gene TRBV5-1; D remains unclear. This CDR3 comprises 15 residues. V dropped 0 bases and J dropped 1 base, with 10 bases sitting between them. CDR1 and CDR2 (germline): SGHRS, YFSETQ.

The chain couples TRBV7-8 to TRBJ2-1; 10 positions match TRBD2. Germline V gene lookup returns CDR1 SGHVS and CDR2 FQNEAQ. The V gene end was trimmed by 0 bases and the J gene end by 7 bases; junction bases not matched to a gene: 12. The length of the CDR3 is 18 residues. CDR3 bases: TGTGCCAGCAGCTTAGCCCCAGGGGCTAGCGGGAGTGGGAATGAGCAGTTCTTC. The encoded protein is CASSLAPGASGSGNEQFF.

Here the CDR3 DNA reads TGCGCCAGCAGCTTGGAACCCAGCTCTGAAGCTTTCTTT. It translates to CASSLEPSSEAFF. The chain uses TRBV5-1 and TRBJ1-1; D call uncertain. V dropped 0 bases and J dropped 6 bases, with 9 bases sitting between them. The CDR3 loop spans 13 amino acids. Looked up from germline, CDR1 is SGHRS and CDR2 is YFSETQ.

The rearrangement links TRBV28 to TRBJ2-2; D remains ambiguous. Germline loops: CDR1 MDHEN, CDR2 SYDVKM. V gave up 5 bases and J gave up 0 bases, with 10 bases separating them. CDR3 size: 15 residues. The CDR3 coding sequence is TGTGCCAGCAGTACCCACCCGGCGAACACCGGGGAGCTGTTTTTT. As protein: CASSTHPANTGELFF.

The chain combines TRBV4-2 with TRBJ1-1; weak D call: TRBD1 (6 bases). CDR1 is LGHNA and CDR2 is YNFKEQ in the germline V gene. The ends were cut back, 2 bases at V and 5 bases at J, with 9 bases in the middle. The CDR3 is 13 amino acids. The CDR3 reads CASSQRGGTEAFF. In DNA form, the CDR3 reads TGTGCCAGCAGCCAAAGGGGGGGTACTGAAGCTTTCTTT.

The chain couples TRBV6-6 to TRBJ2-7, with D perhaps TRBD1 or TRBD2 (5 bases each). Germline CDR1 is MNHNY and CDR2 is SVGAGI (reference sequence). The CDR3 sequence is 15 residues long. V was clipped by 6 bases and J by 3 bases, with 18 bases between them. CDR3 protein: CASRPTGQGNYEQYF. The CDR3 nucleotides read TGTGCCAGCAGGCCCACGGGGCAGGGAAACTACGAGCAGTACTTC.

A few counts support this clone. The chain combines TRBV10-3 with TRBJ2-5; D gene unclear. Germline assignment: CDR1 ENHRY and CDR2 SYGVKD. Trimming stripped 6 bases from V and 3 bases from J, with 8 bases between. The CDR3 is 12 amino acids. CDR3 protein: CAISVSEETQYF. The DNA for the CDR3 is TGTGCCATCAGCGTTTCGGAAGAGACCCAGTACTTC.

J is TRBJ1-2 and V is TRBV7-9; 7 bases agree with TRBD1. The CDR3 is made up of 15 amino acids. Trimming cost V 3 bases and J 4 bases; bases outside gene matches: 8. Looked up from germline, CDR1 is SEHNR and CDR2 is FQNEAQ (reference sequence). In DNA, the CDR3 is TGTGCCAGCAGCTTTGCGGACAGGCCGATCTATGGCTACACCTTC. It encodes CASSFADRPIYGYTF. The complete variable domain, with remaining parts taken from reference TRBV7-9 and TRBJ1-2, reads DTGVSQNPRHKITKRGQNVTFRCDPISEHNRLYWYRQTLGQGPEFLTYFQNEAQLEKSRLLSDRFSAERPKGSFSTLEIQRTEQGDSAMYLCASSFADRPIYGYTFGSGTRLTVV.

The chain is built from TRBV7-2 and TRBJ1-6; D may be TRBD1 (5 bases). CDR3 size: 15 residues. Per the germline V gene, CDR1 is SGHTA and CDR2 is FQGNSA. Trimming took 3 bases from V and 8 from J, leaving 14 bases between them. The CDR3 coding sequence is TGTGCCAGCAGCTTTCAGGCAGGGACTGATTCACCCCTCCACTTT. This encodes CASSFQAGTDSPLHF.

As DNA, the CDR3 is TGTGCCGGTAGGGACCAGAGCTCTGGAAACACCATATATTTT. Protein: CAGRDQSSGNTIYF. The rearrangement links TRBV2 to TRBJ1-3, with TRBD1 as a possible D gene (5 bases). Germline V gene sequence: CDR1 SNHLY, CDR2 FYNNEI. Trimming removed 11 bases from V and 0 bases from J, with 14 bases in between. The CDR3 is 14 residues long. Looking up the rest from reference TRBV2 and TRBJ1-3 gives the full variable domain: EPEVTQTPSHQVTQMGQEVILRCVPISNHLYFYWYRQILGQKVEFLVSFYNNEISEKSEIFDDQFSVERPDGSNFTLKIRSTKLEDSAMYFCAGRDQSSGNTIYFGEGSWLTVV.